The clone carrying this T cell receptor (beta chain) has a single count. Its target is unknown. The V end lost 0 bases, the J end lost 1 base, and 19 bases lay between the germline ends. This CDR3 spans 18 amino acids. CDR1 and CDR2 (germline): LGHDT, YNNKEL (reference sequence). Study results and caveats: Tumor memory CD4+ T cell TCR gene usage was found to cluster with blood and lymph node memory CD4+ cells and with lymph node naive CD4+ cells. The larger-cohort validation was restricted to a single TCR beta V-J rearrangement rather than whole repertoires.

Purified naive CD4+ T cells were depleted of CD25+ Tregs. TCRdb fed the 5' RACE reads into MiXCR, producing one record per CDR3 protein. The top ten hold more than 3% of the sample, which has tens of thousands of distinct CDR3 sequences, 24% seen once. The rearrangement uses TRBV3-1 and TRBJ2-7, with D possibly TRBD2 on 6 matching bases. This clonotype originated in a female donor with breast cancer. The sample consisted of tumor-infiltrating naive CD4+ T cells sorted from the breast tumor. Subset here: naive CD4+ T cells, CD4+CD45RA+CD25-. CDR3 nucleotides: TGTGCCAGCAGCCAAGAGGGGGTTCATGGACTATGGTCCTACGAGCAGTACTTC. Amino acids: CASSQEGVHGLWSYEQYF.